These 10 T cell receptor beta chains were all obtained from the same sample, sequenced in a study of cytomegalovirus exposure and HLA in healthy donors. The PCR made use of 60 Vbeta and 13 Jbeta primers. Repertoires were generated with immunoSEQ multiplex PCR, while TCRdb's copy carries only in-frame clones and drops some. The table lists around 76,000 clones, over 60% of them singletons. The sample consisted of PBMCs. These receptors were collected from a man aged 40-55 years in good health and CMV-seropositive.

V usage is TRBV5-1 and J usage is TRBJ2-5, with 8 bases fitting TRBD2. This CDR3 is 16 amino acids long. The ends lost 0 bases at V and 4 bases at J; junction bases unmatched: 8. In germline, CDR1 is SGHRS, CDR2 YFSETQ. CDR3 nucleotides: TGCGCCAGCAGCTTGGGGCCGGGACTAGAAGGAGAGACCCAGTACTTC. Its protein is CASSLGPGLEGETQYF.

This chain connects TRBV2 to TRBJ2-7; 9 bases are shared with TRBD1. V was clipped by 4 bases and J by 12 bases; unmatched bases: 13. The CDR3 has 14 amino acids. Germline lookup yields CDR1 SNHLY and CDR2 FYNNEI. CDR3 region: CASSADRGRGPGYF. DNA for the CDR3: TGTGCCAGCAGTGCGGACAGGGGACGCGGCCCGGGGTACTTC.

This clone was observed a few times. V and J are TRBV5-1 and TRBJ2-1; D perhaps matches TRBD2 (5 bases). The CDR3 has 15 amino acids. CDR1 and CDR2 (germline): SGHRS, YFSETQ. Trimming took 2 bases from V and 4 from J, leaving 13 bases between them. The CDR3 here is CASSLPIGDYNEQFF. The DNA of the CDR3 is TGCGCCAGCAGCTTACCCATCGGGGATTACAATGAGCAGTTCTTC.

This clone was detected only a few times. V is TRBV19 and J is TRBJ1-6, with TRBD1 identical over 9 bases. This CDR3 comprises 15 residues. CDR1 is LNHDA, CDR2 SQIVND, per germline (reference sequence). The junction had 5 bases not matched to a gene; V was cut back by 6 bases and J by 5 bases. CDR3: CASRTDRGHNSPLHF. Written as DNA, the CDR3 is TGTGCCAGTAGAACGGACAGGGGACATAATTCACCCCTCCACTTT.

The V and J genes are TRBV9 and TRBJ2-2, with TRBD2 matching over 8 bases. Germline V CDR1 and CDR2: SGDLS, YYNGEE. V was clipped by 6 bases and J by 0 bases; unmatched bases: 4. The CDR3 sequence is 15 residues long. CDR3 region: CASNGLATNTGELFF. CDR3 bases: TGTGCCAGCAACGGACTAGCCACGAACACCGGGGAGCTGTTTTTT.

This clone appeared a single time. For the CDR3, the DNA is TGTGCCAGCAGTGCCGGGACAGGGCGACACGAGCAGTACTTC. This encodes CASSAGTGRHEQYF. The genes are TRBV2 and TRBJ2-7, with 9 positions matching TRBD1. CDR3 length: 14 residues. J gave up 5 bases and V 4 bases, and 6 bases lay outside the gene matches. CDR1 SNHLY and CDR2 FYNNEI come from the germline V gene.

V gene TRBV6-1 combines with J gene TRBJ2-3, with 9 bases aligning to TRBD1. With 5 bases clipped from V and 4 bases from J, the junction kept 7 bases outside the gene matches. The germline CDR1 and CDR2 sequences are MNHNS and SASEGT. The CDR3 runs to 15 residues. CDR3 sequence reads: CASSSGTGFSDTQYF. CDR3 DNA sequence: TGTGCCAGCAGTTCCGGGACAGGGTTTTCAGATACGCAGTATTTT.

V and J are TRBV18 and TRBJ1-1; maybe TRBD1 (6 bases). Trimming took 10 bases from V and 1 from J, leaving 22 bases between them. Germline V gene data show CDR1 as KGHSH and CDR2 as LQKENI. The CDR3 sequence is 16 residues long. The CDR3 reads CATRQAVSGSNTEAFF. Here the CDR3 DNA reads TGTGCCACCCGACAGGCCGTCTCCGGGTCGAACACTGAAGCTTTCTTT.

The chain joins TRBV2 to TRBJ2-7, with D unclear. The CDR3 length is 11 residues. Trimming removed 5 bases at V and 1 base at J, with 3 bases between. CDR1 is SNHLY, CDR2 FYNNEI, per germline. CDR3 in amino acids: CASSQSYEQYF. The CDR3 DNA reads as TGTGCCAGCAGTCAGTCCTACGAGCAGTACTTC.

A few counts support this clone. CDR3 residues: CASSARDQGGSEQFF. In nucleotides, the CDR3 is TGTGCCAGCAGCGCCCGGGACCAAGGCGGGAGTGAGCAGTTCTTC. This chain joins TRBV9 and TRBJ2-1; TRBD2 matches 7 bases. CDR3 length: 15 amino acids. After removal of 3 bases from V and 9 bases from J, the junction contained 12 bases not matched to a gene. The germline CDR1 and CDR2 sequences are SGDLS and YYNGEE.